Following are 32 T cell receptor beta chains from one sample sequenced in a study of T-cell memory formation after mild COVID-19. One entry per CDR3 protein results from TCRdb running MiXCR on the 5' RACE reads. The table has about 150,000 distinct CDR3 sequences, roughly 30% seen once; the top ten hold approximately 12%. Sequenced input: PBMCs or a T cell subset sorted from them (not recorded which). These receptors came from an adult woman who had mild COVID-19 (a few samples of this study predate the infection). Cell type and time point are not known.

V usage is TRBV30 and J usage is TRBJ1-1; no clear D. With 2 bases removed from V and 2 bases from J, the gap between germline ends came to 6 bases. Per the germline V gene, CDR1 is GTSNPN and CDR2 is SVGIG (reference sequence). There are 12 residues in the CDR3. CDR3 DNA sequence: TGTGCCTGGAGTTATAGTAACACTGAAGCTTTCTTT. Residues: CAWSYSNTEAFF.

The CDR3 sequence: CASSLVLAGDTGELFF. The CDR3 region has the DNA TGTGCCAGCAGCTTAGTACTAGCGGGGGACACCGGGGAGCTGTTTTTT. The chain uses TRBV7-8 and TRBJ2-2; TRBD2 matches at 11 bases. Germline trimming cut 1 base from V and 3 bases from J; bases unmatched to any gene: 1. The germline gives CDR1 SGHVS, CDR2 FQNEAQ. The CDR3 is made up of 16 amino acids.

The rearrangement joins TRBV27 to TRBJ2-7; 7 bases fit TRBD1. The junction had 16 bases not matched to a gene; V was cut back by 5 bases and J by 9 bases. The CDR3 totals 15 residues. Germline values: CDR1 MNHEY, CDR2 SMNVEV (reference sequence). The CDR3 DNA is TGTGCCAGCAGTAAACAGGGGCCAGATTACGTAGGGCAGTACTTC. This gives the protein CASSKQGPDYVGQYF.

The CDR3 loop is CSARGGLTYEQYF. CDR3 DNA: TGCAGTGCTAGAGGAGGGTTAACCTACGAGCAGTACTTC. The chain combines TRBV20-1 with TRBJ2-7, with D tentatively TRBD2 (5 bases). Germline values: CDR1 DFQATT, CDR2 SNEGSKA (reference sequence). The CDR3 extends over 13 amino acids. The V gene lost 1 base and the J gene lost 2 bases, with 9 bases spanning the gap.

The J gene is TRBJ2-3, the V gene TRBV7-6, with TRBD2 identical over 13 bases. The V gene end was trimmed by 3 bases and the J gene end by 10 bases; junction bases not matched to a gene: 7. This CDR3 has 15 residues. In germline, CDR1 is SGHVS, CDR2 FNYEAQ. CDR3 nucleotides: TGTGCCAGCAGCTTCAGGACTAGCGGGGGTGCAGCGCAGTATTTT. This codes for CASSFRTSGGAAQYF.

V usage is TRBV7-2 and J usage is TRBJ1-2; TRBD1 agrees at 8 bases. The CDR3 has 13 amino acids. Looked up from germline, CDR1 is SGHTA and CDR2 is FQGNSA. After removal of 3 bases from V and 6 bases from J, the junction contained 3 bases not matched to a gene. This CDR3 is CASSFQGADGYTF. Written as DNA, the CDR3 is TGTGCCAGCAGCTTTCAGGGGGCCGATGGCTACACCTTC.

This clonotype was counted between two and nine times. This chain connects TRBV4-2 to TRBJ2-1; TRBD2 matches 10 bases. The CDR3 totals 16 residues. V trimming: 0 bases; J trimming: 7 bases; junction bases outside the gene matches: 6. CDR1 and CDR2 (germline): LGHNA, YNFKEQ. CDR3 sequence (DNA): TGTGCCAGCAGCCAAGATCCGCCTAGCGGGGGTAATGAGCAGTTCTTC. It translates to CASSQDPPSGGNEQFF.

The gene calls are TRBV18 and TRBJ2-7; D call uncertain. Trimming cost V 6 bases and J 0 bases, with 6 bases left between them. The V gene's germline CDR1 is KGHSH and CDR2 LQKENI. The CDR3 sequence is 12 residues long. The CDR3 DNA is TGTGCCAGCTCGTCCAACTCCTACGAGCAGTACTTC. It yields the protein CASSSNSYEQYF. Using reference TRBV18 and TRBJ2-7 for the parts outside the CDR3, the full variable domain is NAGVMQNPRHLVRRRGQEARLRCSPMKGHSHVYWYRQLPEEGLKFMVYLQKENIIDESGMPKERFSAEFPKEGPSILRIQQVVRGDSAAYFCASSSNSYEQYFGPGTRLTVT.

This clonotype showed up just once. This chain uses TRBV15 with TRBJ1-2; D gene unclear. Germline V gene data show CDR1 as LNHNV and CDR2 as YYDKDF (reference sequence). CDR3 size: 17 residues. V lost 0 bases and J 5 bases, leaving 19 bases between the germline ends. The CDR3 sequence: CATSRDMATAMWYGYTF. In nucleotides, the CDR3 is TGTGCCACCAGCAGAGATATGGCAACAGCAATGTGGTATGGCTACACCTTC.

This clonotype appeared a few times. The chain is built from TRBV24-1 and TRBJ2-6; D might be TRBD1 (5 bases). V was shortened by 7 bases and J by 0 bases, with 18 bases between the two germline ends. The germline CDR1 and CDR2 sequences are KGHDR and SFDVKD. This CDR3 is built from 18 residues. CDR3 in DNA: TGTGCCACCAGCCCAACAGGTTCCTCCGCCTCTGGGGCCAACGTCCTGACTTTC. This translates into CATSPTGSSASGANVLTF.

The V and J genes are TRBV14 and TRBJ2-3; D is uncertain. Per germline, CDR1 SGHDN and CDR2 FVKESK. The CDR3 contains 13 residues. Deletions cut 4 bases from V and 5 bases from J, with 10 bases between. CDR3 loop: CASSLYGEDTQYF. CDR3 nucleotide sequence: TGTGCCAGCAGCCTCTATGGGGAAGATACGCAGTATTTT.

The J gene is TRBJ2-7, the V gene TRBV3-1; 10 bases match TRBD2. The CDR3 runs to 15 residues. CDR1 and CDR2 from the germline V gene are LGHDT and YNNKEL (reference sequence). The V gene end was trimmed by 5 bases and the J gene end by 1 base; junction bases not matched to a gene: 5. The CDR3 coding sequence is TGTGCCAGCAGCTTCGAACTAGCGGGGTCCTACGAGCAGTACTTC. Translated: CASSFELAGSYEQYF.

This chain connects TRBV2 to TRBJ2-5, with D hard to call. This CDR3 spans 14 amino acids. Germline V lookup: CDR1 SNHLY, CDR2 FYNNEI. The V and J ends lost 5 bases and 2 bases respectively, with 12 bases between them. CDR3 DNA sequence: TGTGCCAGCAGTCTTGGGGAAGGACAAGAGACCCAGTACTTC. Its translation: CASSLGEGQETQYF.

This clonotype has more than one count but fewer than ten. The V gene is TRBV7-9, the J gene TRBJ2-7; D possibly corresponds to TRBD1 (5 bases). The CDR3 runs to 13 residues. V was cut by 1 base and J by 6 bases, with 10 bases left in between. Per germline, CDR1 SEHNR and CDR2 FQNEAQ (reference sequence). In DNA, the CDR3 is TGTGCCAGCAGCTTAGGACAGTGGGGCGAGCAGTACTTC. It encodes CASSLGQWGEQYF.

The chain links TRBV2 to TRBJ2-7; D is unresolved. V was cut by 6 bases and J by 2 bases, with 11 bases left in between. CDR1 is SNHLY and CDR2 is FYNNEI in the germline V gene. The CDR3 is 13 residues long. DNA of the CDR3: TGTGCCAGCAGGGTTAAGGGCCCCTACGAGCAGTACTTC. Protein: CASRVKGPYEQYF.

This clonotype was counted a few times. J is TRBJ1-4 and V is TRBV6-5; 7 bases are shared with TRBD1. V gave up 6 bases and J gave up 6 bases; unmatched junction bases: 10. The CDR3 consists of 15 residues. Germline V gene lookup returns CDR1 MNHEY and CDR2 SVGAGI. CDR3 protein: CASSRGDRGDEKLFF. CDR3 nucleotides: TGTGCCAGCAGCCGAGGGGACAGAGGAGATGAAAAACTGTTTTTT.

This chain uses TRBV30 with TRBJ1-3, with D hard to call. The CDR3 totals 12 residues. In germline, CDR1 is GTSNPN, CDR2 SVGIG (reference sequence). The V and J ends lost 5 bases and 0 bases respectively, with 5 bases between them. CDR3 amino acids: CAWDNSGNTIYF. The CDR3 region has the DNA TGTGCCTGGGACAACTCTGGAAACACCATATATTTT. The full variable domain, its missing parts supplied by reference TRBV30 and TRBJ1-3, is SQTIHQWPATLVQPVGSPLSLECTVEGTSNPNLYWYRQAAGRGLQLLFYSVGIGQISSEVPQNLSASRPQDRQFILSSKKLLLSDSGFYLCAWDNSGNTIYFGEGSWLTVV.

This clonotype was observed a few times. The chain combines TRBV12-3 or TRBV12-4 with TRBJ2-2; no clear D gene. This CDR3 comprises 15 residues. The V gene lost 10 bases and the J gene lost 2 bases, with 17 bases spanning the gap. CDR3 sequence reads: CATQRGQDNTGELFF. In nucleotides, the CDR3 is TGTGCCACTCAGCGTGGGCAGGACAACACCGGGGAGCTGTTTTTT.

This clonotype was detected a few times. V is TRBV24-1 and J is TRBJ2-2, with TRBD1 identical over 7 bases. Trimming at V came to 1 base and at J to 2 bases, leaving 3 bases not matched to a gene. CDR3 length: 16 residues. The germline V gene has CDR1 KGHDR and CDR2 SFDVKD. The CDR3 here is CATSDFAGGNTGELFF. The CDR3 nucleotides are TGTGCCACCAGTGATTTTGCAGGGGGTAACACCGGGGAGCTGTTTTTT.

In this sample, this clonotype turned up a few times. The chain recombines TRBV5-1 with TRBJ2-5, with D perhaps TRBD2 (6 bases). The CDR3 sequence is 13 residues long. CDR1 and CDR2 from the germline V gene are SGHRS and YFSETQ. Trimming took off 6 bases at V and 0 bases at J, with 9 bases between the two ends. CDR3 DNA sequence: TGCGCCAGCAAAGGCGGGGACCAAGAGACCCAGTACTTC. Its translation: CASKGGDQETQYF.

The V call is TRBV18, the J call TRBJ2-1; D is possibly TRBD1 (6 bases). Trimming removed 5 bases from V and 14 bases from J, with 19 bases in between. In germline, CDR1 is KGHSH, CDR2 LQKENI. The CDR3 totals 13 residues. The CDR3 DNA sequence: TGTGCCAGCTCAGACACAGGGATCGATTCGAAGTTCTTC. It yields the protein CASSDTGIDSKFF.

The V gene is TRBV9, the J gene TRBJ2-5; 11 bases align to TRBD2. V lost 4 bases, J lost 7 bases, and 9 bases stayed unmatched. This CDR3 has 15 amino acids. CDR1 SGDLS and CDR2 YYNGEE come from the germline V gene. Here the CDR3 DNA reads TGTGCCAGCAGCCCTCTAGCGGGAGGTCGGGGGACCCAGTACTTC. It codes for CASSPLAGGRGTQYF.

This clonotype has just a few counts. V gene TRBV29-1 combines with J gene TRBJ2-7, with D perhaps TRBD1 or TRBD2 (6 bases each). V gave up 5 bases and J gave up 0 bases, with 14 bases separating them. This CDR3 comprises 14 residues. The germline V gene encodes CDR1 SQVTM and CDR2 ANQGSEA. CDR3 DNA: TGCAGCGTTTCCGGGGGCGGAAGCTCCTACGAGCAGTACTTC. This encodes CSVSGGGSSYEQYF.

This sequence joins TRBV24-1 and TRBJ1-2; a possible D gene is TRBD1 (6 bases). Germline values: CDR1 KGHDR, CDR2 SFDVKD. Trimming left V 7 bases short and J 4 bases short, with 27 bases between. CDR3 size: 18 residues. CDR3 DNA sequence: TGTGCCACCAGCGGATTTGAGGGAACAGGGTCGGGCGGCTATGGCTACACCTTC. Amino acids: CATSGFEGTGSGGYGYTF.

The gene calls are TRBV10-3 and TRBJ2-7, with 7 nucleotides matching TRBD1. After removal of 6 bases from V and 6 bases from J, the junction contained 11 bases not matched to a gene. Germline V gives CDR1 ENHRY, CDR2 SYGVKD. CDR3 length: 14 amino acids. The CDR3 region has the DNA TGTGCCATCAGGGGCACAGGGGAAGGGCGCGAGCAGTACTTC. Protein sequence: CAIRGTGEGREQYF.

This chain uses TRBV7-9 with TRBJ1-5; 8 bases fit TRBD1. Losses at the gene ends were 6 bases for V and 5 bases for J; bases not matched to a gene: 6. Germline loops: CDR1 SEHNR, CDR2 FQNEAQ (reference sequence). The CDR3 is 14 residues long. CDR3 protein: CASRDGQGDQPQHF. In DNA, the CDR3 is TGTGCCAGCAGGGATGGACAGGGAGATCAGCCCCAGCATTTT.

J is TRBJ2-7 and V is TRBV30; no clear D. The CDR3 totals 16 residues. In germline, CDR1 is GTSNPN, CDR2 SVGIG (reference sequence). The V gene lost 3 bases and the J gene lost 3 bases, with 21 bases spanning the gap. The CDR3 coding sequence is TGTGCCTGGAGCTCAACCCGACACTGGGGTAACTACGAGCAGTACTTC. Protein product: CAWSSTRHWGNYEQYF.

The V call is TRBV6-5, the J call TRBJ2-7; possibly TRBD1 or TRBD2 for D (5 bases each). Germline CDR1 and CDR2: MNHEY and SVGAGI. Trimming left V 2 bases short and J 2 bases short, with 13 bases between. The CDR3 runs to 15 residues. CDR3 DNA: TGTGCCAGCAGTTACGGGGACGGGACGGCCTACGAGCAGTACTTC. Translation: CASSYGDGTAYEQYF.

The chain joins TRBV2 to TRBJ1-1; no reliable D call. Germline lookup yields CDR1 SNHLY and CDR2 FYNNEI. The V and J ends lost 5 bases and 2 bases respectively, with 12 bases between them. This CDR3 region has 14 residues. CDR3 sequence (DNA): TGTGCCAGCAGTCCCTTGACTGTAAACACTGAAGCTTTCTTT. Translation gives CASSPLTVNTEAFF.

The sample holds a few counts of this clonotype. This sequence joins TRBV5-1 and TRBJ2-1; TRBD2 matches at 11 bases. CDR1 and CDR2 (germline): SGHRS, YFSETQ. The CDR3 has 15 residues. The J segment lost 4 bases and the V segment lost 5 bases, leaving 5 bases of the junction unmatched. The CDR3 region has the DNA TGCGCCAGCAGTATGGGACTAGCGGATTACAATGAGCAGTTCTTC. It encodes CASSMGLADYNEQFF.

This chain connects TRBV13 to TRBJ1-1; D not certain. The CDR3 consists of 14 residues. CDR1 is PRHDT and CDR2 is FYEKMQ in the germline V gene (reference sequence). Trimming removed 0 bases at V and 5 bases at J, with 10 bases between. The chain's CDR3 is CASSLGRSATEAFF. The CDR3 bases are TGTGCCAGCAGCTTAGGGAGGTCCGCAACTGAAGCTTTCTTT.

In this sample, this clonotype turned up many times. This rearrangement joins TRBV7-9 to TRBJ2-1, with 11 bases that match TRBD2. The CDR3 contains 18 residues. Germline CDR1 reads SEHNR; CDR2 reads FQNEAQ (reference sequence). Germline trimming cut 5 bases from V and 4 bases from J; bases unmatched to any gene: 13. The CDR3 here is CASSTPPGTSGRYNEQFF. The CDR3, as DNA: TGTGCCAGCAGCACACCGCCCGGGACTAGCGGACGATACAATGAGCAGTTCTTC.